This T cell receptor beta chain was retrieved from a study of CD8 T cell repertoires and HIV-1 epitope variants. This clone appeared a few times. From germline, CDR1 is LGHNA and CDR2 YNFKEQ. The V gene lost 0 bases and the J gene lost 7 bases, with 7 bases spanning the gap. The CDR3 has 13 residues. Clones were read by immunoSEQ multiplex PCR, and TCRdb kept only the in-frame ones, dropping some. Of some 100,000 clones listed, roughly 77% are singletons. The receptor's source is a male donor with HIV. The source material was uncultured baseline CD8+ T cells from peripheral blood mononuclear cells (PBMCs). This rearrangement joins TRBV4-2 to TRBJ1-5; no definite D call. CDR3 sequence reads: CASSQDRRQPQHF. CDR3 DNA sequence: TGTGCCAGCAGCCAAGACAGGCGGCAGCCCCAGCATTTT.